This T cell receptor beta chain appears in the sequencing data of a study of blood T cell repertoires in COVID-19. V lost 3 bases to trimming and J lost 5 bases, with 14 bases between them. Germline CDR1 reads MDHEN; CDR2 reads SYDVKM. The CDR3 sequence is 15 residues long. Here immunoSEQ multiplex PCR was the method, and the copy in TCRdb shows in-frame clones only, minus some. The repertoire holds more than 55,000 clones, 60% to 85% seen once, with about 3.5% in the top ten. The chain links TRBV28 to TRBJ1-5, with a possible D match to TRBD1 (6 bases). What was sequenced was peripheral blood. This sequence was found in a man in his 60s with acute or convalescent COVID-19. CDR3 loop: CASSFPQGLYQPQHF. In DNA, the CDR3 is TGTGCCAGCAGTTTTCCGCAGGGGTTGTATCAGCCCCAGCATTTT.